The rows below give T cell receptor beta chains drawn from one sample of a study of glioma-infiltrating T cells after dendritic cell vaccination. Sequencing used immunoSEQ multiplex PCR; TCRdb keeps in-frame clones, though not all of them. The table has roughly 47,000 clones, over 75% seen once; the top ten hold over 9.5%. This specimen was blood, taken before dendritic cell vaccination. Receptor source: a human donor with glioblastoma. CDR3s include the opening cysteine and the closing phenylalanine or tryptophan. D genes are given only for firm matches. Part of the rows lack a size; the others show once, few, many or a class for expanded clones.

j_call,v_call,d_call,clone_size,cdr3_aa,cdr3_nt
TRBJ2-5,TRBV30,-,-,CAWSPATRSPETQYF,TGTGCCTGGAGTCCCGCAACTAGGTCCCCAGAGACCCAGTACTTC
TRBJ1-1,TRBV12-5,-,-,CASGLQGGAFF,TGTGCTAGTGGTTTGCAGGGTGGTGCTTTCTTT
TRBJ1-1,TRBV5-1,-,-,CASSPWQDWTEAFF,TGCGCCAGCAGCCCATGGCAGGATTGGACTGAAGCTTTCTTT
TRBJ2-7,TRBV6-6,-,few,CAGSNSRGEQYF,TGTGCCGGTTCCAACTCACGGGGCGAGCAGTACTTC
TRBJ2-7,TRBV27,TRBD1,-,CASSHSWDRTYEQYF,TGTGCCAGCAGTCACTCCTGGGACAGGACCTACGAGCAGTACTTC
TRBJ1-2,TRBV5-6,TRBD1,-,CASSLGTGGNYGYTF,TGTGCCAGCAGCCTAGGGACAGGGGGAAACTATGGCTACACCTTC
TRBJ1-2,TRBV5-4,TRBD1,-,CASSEGQGSPDSYGYTF,TGTGCCAGCAGCGAGGGACAGGGTAGCCCCGATAGTTATGGCTACACCTTC
TRBJ2-1,TRBV6-4,-,-,CASSDSSRNEQFF,TGTGCCAGCAGTGACTCCTCTAGGAATGAGCAGTTCTTC
TRBJ2-1,TRBV7-2,TRBD2,few,CASRTSGSLSYNEQFF,TGTGCCAGCAGAACTAGCGGGAGTCTCTCCTACAATGAGCAGTTCTTC
TRBJ1-1,TRBV29-1,-,-,CSVEGRYATEAFF,TGCAGCGTTGAAGGCAGGTACGCCACTGAAGCTTTCTTT
TRBJ2-3,TRBV30,-,-,CAWIAPLDADTQYF,TGTGCCTGGATTGCCCCACTAGATGCAGATACGCAGTATTTT
TRBJ1-3,TRBV7-9,-,-,CASTLLSSGNTIYF,TGTGCCAGCACCCTCCTATCCTCTGGAAACACCATATATTTT
TRBJ1-2,TRBV7-2,-,-,CASSTGTSYGYTF,TGTGCCAGCAGCACGGGGACATCCTATGGCTACACCTTC
TRBJ1-2,TRBV7-2,-,-,CASTGRAYYGYTF,TGTGCCAGCACCGGGAGGGCGTACTATGGCTACACCTTC
TRBJ1-2,TRBV5-1,-,once,CASSPGGGKPNYGYTF,TGCGCCAGCAGCCCGGGAGGCGGAAAACCGAACTATGGCTACACCTTC
TRBJ1-2,TRBV30,-,-,CAWSASQGWTLNYGYTF,TGTGCCTGGAGTGCCTCGCAAGGGTGGACTCTCAACTATGGCTACACCTTC
TRBJ1-3,TRBV4-3,-,-,CASSQSDRGTGNTIYF,TGCGCCAGCAGCCAGAGCGATCGAGGGACAGGAAACACCATATATTTT
TRBJ2-3,TRBV28,-,-,CASRGQNTDTQYF,TGTGCCAGCAGGGGACAAAACACAGATACGCAGTATTTT
TRBJ1-1,TRBV7-9,-,-,CASSTSGPRGRMNTEAFF,TGTGCCAGCAGCACTAGTGGGCCCCGGGGTCGGATGAACACTGAAGCTTTCTTT
TRBJ1-2,TRBV7-9,TRBD1,-,CASSADRGYGYTF,TGTGCCAGCAGCGCGGACAGGGGATATGGCTACACCTTC
TRBJ1-2,TRBV2,-,-,CASSEGYGGPGGYTF,TGTGCCAGCAGTGAAGGATATGGAGGGCCGGGTGGCTACACCTTC
TRBJ2-5,TRBV7-9,TRBD2,-,CASSEAGGRGTQYF,TGTGCCAGCAGCGAAGCGGGGGGACGGGGGACCCAGTACTTC
TRBJ2-1,TRBV19,-,-,CASSHPADIFSYNEQFF,TGTGCCAGTAGTCACCCGGCTGACATCTTCTCCTACAATGAGCAGTTCTTC
TRBJ2-3,TRBV14,TRBD2,-,CASSQRAGGFTDTQYF,TGTGCCAGCAGCCAACGAGCGGGAGGTTTCACAGATACGCAGTATTTT
TRBJ1-2,TRBV9,TRBD1,-,CASSVGQGADGYTF,TGTGCCAGCAGCGTGGGACAGGGGGCCGATGGCTACACCTTC
TRBJ2-1,TRBV9,-,-,CASQGSWGEQFF,TGTGCCAGCCAGGGATCTTGGGGTGAGCAGTTCTTC
TRBJ2-7,TRBV10-3,TRBD1,once,CAISESTGWSSYEQYF,TGTGCCATCAGTGAGTCGACAGGGTGGTCTTCCTACGAGCAGTACTTC
TRBJ2-1,TRBV7-9,TRBD2,-,CASSLGLAYNEQFF,TGTGCCAGCAGCTTGGGACTAGCCTACAATGAGCAGTTCTTC
TRBJ2-2,TRBV6-4,TRBD2,-,CASSGDGGGTGELFF,TGTGCCAGCAGTGGGGACGGCGGGGGCACCGGGGAGCTGTTTTTT
TRBJ2-7,TRBV9,TRBD2,-,CASSGGGLAGGPGEQYF,TGTGCCAGCAGCGGAGGGGGACTAGCGGGAGGGCCGGGGGAGCAGTACTTC
TRBJ1-3,TRBV5-6,TRBD1,-,CASSLGPDREGNTIYF,TGTGCCAGCAGCTTGGGCCCGGACAGGGAAGGAAACACCATATATTTT
TRBJ2-7,TRBV10-1,TRBD1,-,CASSRGQGPYEQYF,TGCGCCAGCAGTAGGGGACAGGGCCCCTACGAGCAGTACTTC
TRBJ2-4,TRBV6-1,TRBD1,-,CATRTGSKNIQYF,TGTGCCACAAGGACAGGGTCCAAAAACATTCAGTACTTC
TRBJ1-6,TRBV14,-,-,CASSQDQGSYNSPLHF,TGTGCCAGCAGCCAAGACCAGGGCTCCTATAATTCACCCCTCCACTTT
TRBJ2-5,TRBV6-5,-,-,CASSYGVLETQYF,TGTGCCAGCAGTTACGGAGTCTTAGAGACCCAGTACTTC
TRBJ1-2,TRBV9,-,-,CASSVGRERYGYTF,TGTGCCAGCAGCGTTGGGAGGGAGAGGTATGGCTACACCTTC
TRBJ2-5,TRBV15,-,-,CATSGQPVKETQYF,TGTGCCACCAGCGGACAGCCCGTTAAAGAGACCCAGTACTTC
TRBJ1-2,TRBV29-1,TRBD1,-,CSARTGANYGYTF,TGCAGCGCCAGGACAGGGGCTAACTATGGCTACACCTTC
TRBJ2-7,TRBV30,-,-,CAWNDRLPRADEQYF,TGTGCCTGGAACGACCGACTCCCAAGAGCCGACGAGCAGTACTTC
TRBJ2-7,TRBV5-1,TRBD1,-,CASSWGQGSTYEQYF,TGCGCCAGCAGCTGGGGACAGGGGTCAACCTACGAGCAGTACTTC
TRBJ2-2,TRBV6-1,-,-,CASSAGYTGELFF,TGTGCCAGCAGCGCAGGGTACACCGGGGAGCTGTTTTTT
TRBJ1-1,TRBV5-1,TRBD1,-,CASSLPGTGINTEAFF,TGCGCCAGCAGCTTACCCGGGACAGGAATCAACACTGAAGCTTTCTTT
TRBJ2-7,TRBV30,TRBD1,-,CAWSVGTGNEQYF,TGTGCCTGGAGTGTAGGGACAGGGAACGAGCAGTACTTC
TRBJ1-2,TRBV11-3,-,-,CASSLTVGGGYTF,TGTGCCAGCAGCTTAACCGTAGGGGGTGGCTACACCTTC
TRBJ2-3,TRBV5-1,TRBD2,-,CASSLVTSGDITDTQYF,TGCGCCAGCAGCTTGGTTACTAGCGGGGATATCACAGATACGCAGTATTTT
TRBJ1-1,TRBV10-3,-,-,CAISPGGTGGTEAFF,TGTGCCATCAGCCCGGGGGGAACCGGGGGCACTGAAGCTTTCTTT
TRBJ1-2,TRBV19,TRBD1,-,CASSAGTGGNHYGYTF,TGTGCCAGTAGTGCTGGGACAGGGGGGAACCACTATGGCTACACCTTC
TRBJ1-2,TRBV5-8,-,-,CASSLDPGLHDGYTF,TGTGCCAGCAGCTTAGATCCGGGTCTTCATGATGGCTACACCTTC
TRBJ2-1,TRBV4-2,TRBD1,-,CASSQDIGTGMRNEQFF,TGTGCCAGCAGCCAAGATATAGGGACAGGGATGCGAAATGAGCAGTTCTTC